This T cell receptor beta chain was recorded in a study of blood T cell repertoires in COVID-19. V dropped 5 bases and J dropped 6 bases, with 10 bases sitting between them. The germline V gene has CDR1 SEHNR and CDR2 FQNEAQ (reference sequence). The CDR3 consists of 12 residues. Clones were sequenced by immunoSEQ multiplex PCR, and TCRdb holds only the in-frame ones, with some missing. The sample includes 50,000 to 65,000 clones, about 88% of them seen just once. The sequencing sample was made of peripheral blood. The receptor comes from a man between 60 and 70 years old with acute or convalescent COVID-19. V gene TRBV7-9 combines with J gene TRBJ1-2; unclear D gene. CDR3 sequence reads: CASSLRGHGYTF. The DNA for the CDR3 is TGTGCCAGCAGCCTCCGAGGGCATGGCTACACCTTC.